The 16 T cell receptor beta chains in this list originate from one sample, sequenced in a study of T cell repertoires in cytomegalovirus infection. TCRdb re-called the reads through MiXCR, storing one row per CDR3 protein. The sample records a few hundred thousand distinct CDR3 sequences, approximately 8.3% being singletons. Sequencing input: PBMCs. All receptors derive from a human donor in good health (CMV status not recorded). Some clones in this sample may be carry-over from other donors' samples.

This clonotype was observed many times. The chain combines TRBV7-8 with TRBJ2-1; 16 bases are shared with TRBD2. The CDR3 consists of 14 residues. Per germline, CDR1 SGHVS and CDR2 FQNEAQ. Trimming removed 6 bases from V and 9 bases from J; junction bases left unmatched: 2. The CDR3 DNA reads TGTGCCAGCAGGGGACTAGCGGGAGGGGTTGAGCAGTTCTTC. Translated, it gives CASRGLAGGVEQFF. The entire variable domain, with the rest obtained from reference TRBV7-8 and TRBJ2-1, is as follows: GAGVSQSPRYKVAKRGQDVALRCDPISGHVSLFWYQQALGQGPEFLTYFQNEAQLDKSGLPSDRFFAERPEGSVSTLKIQRTQQEDSAVYLCASRGLAGGVEQFFGPGTRLTVL.

Concerning this clonotype: This may stem from a read error, because a much larger clone lies one nucleotide away. The CDR3, as DNA: TGTGCCAGCAGCTTAGGGGACAGGGTTTATGGCTACACCTTC. Translated: CASSLGDRVYGYTF. V usage is TRBV7-2 and J usage is TRBJ1-2, with 9 bases lining up with TRBD1. J lost 5 bases, V lost 1 base, and 2 bases had no gene match. The CDR3 spans 14 residues. Germline V lookup: CDR1 SGHTA, CDR2 FQGNSA.

CDR3 sequence reads: CASSVAGTGEKLFF. The CDR3 DNA reads TGTGCCAGCAGCGTAGCCGGGACAGGGGAAAAACTGTTTTTT. This chain joins TRBV9 and TRBJ1-4; 9 bases align to TRBD1. This CDR3 contains 14 residues. Trimming cost V 0 bases and J 8 bases; bases outside gene matches: 2. Per germline, CDR1 SGDLS and CDR2 YYNGEE.

This clonotype was detected many times. The CDR3 protein is CASSHTRGADTQYF. The DNA for the CDR3 is TGTGCCAGCAGCCACACCCGGGGGGCAGATACGCAGTATTTT. The V gene is TRBV7-2, the J gene TRBJ2-3, with TRBD2 identical over 7 bases. Germline V CDR1 and CDR2: SGHTA, FQGNSA. The CDR3 totals 14 residues. V trimming: 5 bases; J trimming: 4 bases; junction bases outside the gene matches: 6.

For this clonotype: This may arise from a read error, as a much more abundant clone is one base away. The rearrangement joins TRBV6-2 or TRBV6-3 to TRBJ2-7; a weak D match, TRBD1 (8 bases). The V gene lost 5 bases and the J gene lost 4 bases, with 21 bases spanning the gap. The CDR3 contains 16 residues. The germline CDR1 and CDR2 sequences are MNHEY and SVGEGT. Written as DNA, the CDR3 is TGTGCCAGCAGTCGACCGCGCAACAGGGGGGGGTACGAGCAGTACTTC. Translated: CASSRPRNRGGYEQYF.

This clonotype came up many times. This chain uses TRBV6-2 or TRBV6-3 with TRBJ1-4; perhaps TRBD1 as D (6 bases). Looked up from germline, CDR1 is MNHEY and CDR2 is SVGEGT. The CDR3 runs 15 residues. The V end lost 7 bases, the J end lost 3 bases, and 15 bases lay between the germline ends. In DNA, the CDR3 is TGTGCCAGCATCGAGACAGGCCGTCCTAATGAAAAACTGTTTTTT. Translated, it gives CASIETGRPNEKLFF.

The chain employs TRBV6-2 or TRBV6-3 and TRBJ1-6, with D tentatively TRBD1 (6 bases). The CDR3 is 14 amino acids. V dropped 2 bases and J dropped 6 bases, with 8 bases sitting between them. CDR1 MNHEY and CDR2 SVGEGT come from the germline V gene. This chain's CDR3 is CASSYGRGNSPLHF. CDR3 bases: TGTGCCAGCAGTTACGGCAGGGGTAATTCACCCCTCCACTTT.

This clonotype was counted at least ten times. The CDR3: CASSETPVPSYEQYF. The CDR3 DNA follows: TGTGCCAGCAGCGAGACCCCGGTCCCCTCCTACGAGCAGTACTTC. J is TRBJ2-7 and V is TRBV7-2; no clear D. Germline CDR1 reads SGHTA; CDR2 reads FQGNSA. This CDR3 has 15 residues. The germline V and J ends were trimmed by 5 bases and 0 bases, with 14 bases remaining between them.

This chain connects TRBV11-3 to TRBJ2-2; 8 positions agree with TRBD1. Germline lookup yields CDR1 SGHNT and CDR2 YENEEA. The CDR3 runs 15 residues. The J segment lost 1 base and the V segment lost 5 bases, leaving 3 bases of the junction unmatched. The CDR3 nucleotides read TGTGCCAGCAGCATTGACAGGGGGAACACCGGGGAGCTGTTTTTT. It translates to CASSIDRGNTGELFF.

The chain employs TRBV5-6 and TRBJ2-1; 10 bases line up with TRBD1. The CDR3 is 13 residues long. Germline CDR1 is SGHDT and CDR2 is YYEEEE. V lost 6 bases and J lost 4; bases outside the gene matches: 1. The CDR3: CASKGQGYNEQFF. CDR3 DNA sequence: TGTGCCAGCAAGGGACAGGGGTACAATGAGCAGTTCTTC.

In this sample, this clonotype turned up many times. This chain links TRBV6-2 or TRBV6-3 with TRBJ2-7, with a tentative D call TRBD2 (6 bases). Trimming shortened V by 4 bases and J by 3 bases, and 13 bases separated the two germline ends. The CDR3 loop spans 14 amino acids. Germline loops: CDR1 MNHEY, CDR2 SVGEGT. The CDR3 region has the DNA TGTGCCAGCAGTTTGGCGGGAATTAGCTACGAGCAGTACTTC. This sequence encodes CASSLAGISYEQYF.

The sample holds many counts of this clonotype. This rearrangement joins TRBV11-2 to TRBJ2-7; weak D call: TRBD2 (5 bases). This CDR3 has 14 residues. Trimming took off 5 bases at V and 2 bases at J, with 13 bases between the two ends. Germline CDR1 reads SGHAT; CDR2 reads FQNNGV. CDR3 DNA sequence: TGTGCCAGCAGCGCCACGGACGGGGCCTACGAGCAGTACTTC. The encoded protein is CASSATDGAYEQYF.

In this sample, this clonotype turned up many times. V and J are TRBV7-8 and TRBJ2-1; weak D call: TRBD1 (5 bases). Trimming stripped 2 bases from V and 0 bases from J, with 14 bases between. Germline V lookup: CDR1 SGHVS, CDR2 FQNEAQ. The CDR3 sequence is 17 residues long. The CDR3 coding sequence is TGTGCCAGCAGCTTAAGACAGACCTTGAGCTCCTACAATGAGCAGTTCTTC. Amino acid sequence: CASSLRQTLSSYNEQFF. Based on the CDR3 plus reference TRBV7-8 and TRBJ2-1, the full variable domain is GAGVSQSPRYKVAKRGQDVALRCDPISGHVSLFWYQQALGQGPEFLTYFQNEAQLDKSGLPSDRFFAERPEGSVSTLKIQRTQQEDSAVYLCASSLRQTLSSYNEQFFGPGTRLTVL.

At least ten counts were recorded for this clonotype. This chain uses TRBV7-2 with TRBJ1-2, with D possibly matching TRBD1 (5 bases). The length of the CDR3 is 13 residues. Per the germline V gene, CDR1 is SGHTA and CDR2 is FQGNSA. V was shortened by 5 bases and J by 2 bases, with 9 bases between the two germline ends. The CDR3, as DNA: TGTGCCAGCAGCCGGGGACGGAACTATGGCTACACCTTC. Its translation: CASSRGRNYGYTF. The full variable domain, with the rest looked up from reference TRBV7-2 and TRBJ1-2, is GAGVSQSPSNKVTEKGKDVELRCDPISGHTALYWYRQSLGQGLEFLIYFQGNSAPDKSGLPSDRFSAERTGGSVSTLTIQRTQQEDSAVYLCASSRGRNYGYTFGSGTRLTVV.

This clonotype was counted at least ten times. The gene calls are TRBV6-5 and TRBJ1-4; unclear D gene. V dropped 2 bases and J dropped 8 bases, with 9 bases sitting between them. The CDR3 has 13 amino acids. Germline V lookup: CDR1 MNHEY, CDR2 SVGAGI. The DNA of the CDR3 is TGTGCCAGCAGTTACGGGAGCTGGGAAAAACTGTTTTTT. Protein: CASSYGSWEKLFF.

Ten or more counts support this clonotype. The chain couples TRBV7-6 to TRBJ2-7; possible D gene TRBD2, 5 bases. This CDR3 region has 15 residues. The V end was cut by 5 bases, the J end by 1 base, with 15 bases between. Germline V gene lookup returns CDR1 SGHVS and CDR2 FNYEAQ. The CDR3 loop is CASSPRATASYEQYF. Here the CDR3 DNA reads TGTGCCAGCAGCCCGAGGGCCACCGCATCCTACGAGCAGTACTTC.